This T cell receptor beta chain emerged from a study of cytomegalovirus exposure and HLA in healthy donors. General study findings and limits: An assumption of roughly uniform sequencing depth across donors underlay the presence/absence analyses.

This clone has a single count. Its target is not known. PCR employed 60 Vbeta and 13 Jbeta primers. The repertoire was sequenced with immunoSEQ multiplex PCR; TCRdb's copy has only in-frame clones and lacks some. Among some 200,000 clones listed, about 83% were seen once. Sequencing was performed on PBMCs. This clonotype was sampled from a man aged 35-49 years in good health and CMV-seronegative.

CDR3 loop: CASSSLGSGANVLTF. In nucleotides, the CDR3 is TGTGCCAGCAGTTCCCTAGGCTCTGGGGCCAACGTCCTGACTTTC. V and J are TRBV6-5 and TRBJ2-6, with unresolved D. Germline V gene data show CDR1 as MNHEY and CDR2 as SVGAGI. V was pared by 4 bases and J by 0 bases, with 7 bases between. The CDR3 contains 15 residues.